Sequencing of this T cell receptor beta chain was carried out in a study of cytomegalovirus exposure and HLA in healthy donors. The PCR contained 60 Vbeta and 13 Jbeta primers. The table came from immunoSEQ multiplex PCR; TCRdb's copy has only in-frame clones and leaves some out. The sample has about 150,000 clones; around 79% are singletons. Germline V gives CDR1 SGHTA, CDR2 FQGTGA. V gave up 8 bases and J gave up 4 bases; unmatched junction bases: 3. CDR3 size: 12 residues. Study-wide points: Per a later analysis, about 18,000 TCR beta sequences showed association with HLA alleles at 0.05 false discovery rate. TCR beta chain V- and J-gene trimming was linked, in a later analysis, to a missense variant in DCLRE1C.

About this clone: The antigen remains undetermined.

Source material: PBMCs. The clonotype originates from a man in his thirties or forties in good health and CMV-seropositive. The rearrangement uses TRBV7-3 and TRBJ2-3, with 7 bases aligning to TRBD2. CDR3 residues: CASGEGPDTQYF. For the CDR3, the DNA is TGTGCCAGCGGGGAGGGACCAGATACGCAGTATTTT.